A selection of T cell receptor beta chains follows, all from one sample in a study of identical twins. TCRdb reprocessed the 5' RACE reads with MiXCR, giving one entry per CDR3 protein. This repertoire shows roughly 770,000 distinct CDR3 sequences, 15% to 20% found once; its top ten account for around 13%. These data were also filed under a second study, of T cells expressing NK-cell markers.

The sequenced sample consisted of PBMCs. These receptors were taken from a woman aged 18-35 years in good health. Each CDR3 is given with its conserved first and last residue. The D gene is left open where the match is weak. Size values are once, few and many counts, or a class for expanded clones, and some rows have none.

v_call	j_call	clone_size	d_call	cdr3_aa	cdr3_nt
TRBV12-3/TRBV12-4	TRBJ2-3	few	-	CASSLPRGSVTQYF	TGTGCCAGCAGTTTACCGCGAGGTAGTGTGACGCAGTATTTT
TRBV7-3	TRBJ2-7	-	TRBD1	CASSLMSGGDEQYF	TGTGCCAGCAGCTTAATGTCAGGGGGCGACGAGCAGTACTTC
TRBV12-3/TRBV12-4	TRBJ2-3	-	-	CASSLGWWTTDTQYF	TGTGCCAGCAGTTTAGGGTGGTGGACCACAGATACGCAGTATTTT
TRBV7-3	TRBJ1-6	-	-	CASSARTANSPLHF	TGTGCCAGCAGCGCCCGGACAGCTAATTCACCCCTCCACTTT
TRBV7-8	TRBJ2-2	-	TRBD2	CASSSGRGGNTGELFF	TGTGCCAGCAGCTCCGGGAGGGGGGGGAACACCGGGGAGCTGTTTTTT
TRBV20-1	TRBJ2-7	-	-	CSARTGRPYEQYF	TGCAGTGCTCGGACGGGTCGGCCGTACGAGCAGTACTTC
TRBV12-3/TRBV12-4	TRBJ1-2	-	-	CASSGREVYGYTF	TGTGCCAGCAGTGGCAGGGAGGTCTATGGCTACACCTTC
TRBV4-3	TRBJ1-4	-	TRBD1	CASSQEGDRVNEKLFF	TGCGCCAGCAGCCAAGAAGGGGACAGGGTTAATGAAAAACTGTTTTTT
TRBV5-1	TRBJ2-1	few	-	CASKGPGQTYNEQFF	TGCGCCAGCAAGGGGCCTGGACAAACCTACAATGAGCAGTTCTTC
TRBV5-1	TRBJ1-5	many	-	CASSLQGPNQPQHF	TGCGCCAGCAGCCTCCAGGGGCCCAATCAGCCCCAGCATTTT
TRBV9	TRBJ2-7	few	-	CASSSHRGLGEQYF	TGTGCCAGCAGTAGCCATAGGGGTTTGGGCGAGCAGTACTTC
TRBV28	TRBJ2-7	-	-	CASSYRDEQYF	TGTGCCAGCAGTTATCGGGACGAGCAGTACTTC
TRBV5-1	TRBJ2-1	-	-	CASRTGPHNEQFF	TGCGCCAGCAGGACAGGTCCGCACAATGAGCAGTTCTTC
TRBV5-5	TRBJ2-5	-	-	CASSLDFGADF	TGTGCCAGCAGCTTGGACTTCGGCGCGGACTTC
TRBV27	TRBJ2-4	few	TRBD2	CASSRRETKNIQYF	TGTGCCAGCAGTCGGCGGGAGACCAAAAACATTCAGTACTTC
TRBV27	TRBJ1-5	-	TRBD1	CASSKGQGSNQPQHF	TGTGCCAGCAGTAAGGGACAGGGAAGCAATCAGCCCCAGCATTTT
TRBV20-1	TRBJ2-7	-	-	CSVPEEGEQYF	TGCAGTGTCCCCGAGGAGGGCGAGCAGTACTTC
TRBV7-2	TRBJ2-1	few	-	CASSFPLSYNEQFF	TGTGCCAGCAGCTTCCCCCTCTCCTACAATGAGCAGTTCTTC
TRBV25-1	TRBJ1-1	-	-	CASSPPRARVTEAFF	TGTGCCAGCAGTCCACCTCGGGCCAGGGTCACTGAAGCTTTCTTT
TRBV11-2	TRBJ2-1	-	TRBD2	CASSTRGGSYNEQFF	TGTGCCAGCAGCACGCGGGGGGGCTCATACAATGAGCAGTTCTTC
TRBV20-1	TRBJ2-5	few	-	CSAHLTSGLTRETQYF	TGCAGTGCTCACCTAACCTCGGGACTCACGAGAGAGACCCAGTACTTC
TRBV4-3	TRBJ2-3	-	-	CASSPRGPNTDTQYF	TGCGCCAGCAGCCCGCGGGGCCCCAACACAGATACGCAGTATTTT
TRBV27	TRBJ2-1	-	-	CASSPGWGVVNEQFF	TGTGCCAGCAGTCCGGGGTGGGGGGTCGTCAATGAGCAGTTCTTC
TRBV27	TRBJ2-7	-	-	CASSTLPPSYEQYF	TGTGCCAGCAGTACCCTTCCCCCCTCCTACGAGCAGTACTTC
TRBV29-1	TRBJ2-3	once	TRBD1	CSVEMGTGVTDTQYF	TGCAGCGTTGAGATGGGGACAGGGGTAACAGATACGCAGTATTTT
TRBV10-3	TRBJ1-5	-	TRBD1	CAIRQGLDQPQHF	TGTGCCATCAGACAGGGGTTGGATCAGCCCCAGCATTTT
TRBV20-1	TRBJ2-2	few	-	CSASRLLGAGELFF	TGCAGTGCTAGTCGACTTTTGGGAGCCGGGGAGCTGTTTTTT
TRBV7-2	TRBJ2-1	-	-	CASSLATRRKGEQFF	TGTGCCAGCAGCTTAGCAACTAGGCGAAAGGGTGAGCAGTTCTTC
TRBV7-9	TRBJ2-7	few	-	CASSLEIGGFYEQYF	TGTGCCAGCAGCTTAGAAATTGGGGGTTTTTACGAGCAGTACTTC
TRBV20-1	TRBJ1-3	many	-	CSAVALNTIYF	TGCAGTGCCGTGGCTTTAAACACCATATATTTT
TRBV6-2/TRBV6-3	TRBJ2-2	-	-	CASSYGTRAGELFF	TGTGCCAGCAGTTACGGTACTAGAGCCGGGGAGCTGTTTTTT
TRBV13	TRBJ2-1	few	-	CASSAQGGEQFF	TGTGCCAGCAGCGCACAGGGCGGTGAGCAGTTCTTC
TRBV6-2/TRBV6-3	TRBJ2-1	-	-	CASSSLREQFF	TGTGCCAGCAGTTCGCTACGAGAGCAGTTCTTC
TRBV9	TRBJ1-3	few	-	CASSVVPGRSGNTIYF	TGTGCCAGCAGCGTCGTTCCGGGCCGCTCTGGAAACACCATATATTTT
TRBV4-2	TRBJ1-2	many	-	CASSQGGKTTYGYTF	TGTGCCAGCAGCCAGGGCGGGAAGACCACATATGGCTACACCTTC
TRBV30	TRBJ1-1	few	TRBD1	CAWSTYDRAAFF	TGTGCCTGGAGTACTTACGACAGGGCAGCTTTCTTT
TRBV20-1	TRBJ1-5	-	-	CSARPLRGDQPQHF	TGCAGTGCTAGGCCCCTCAGGGGCGACCAGCCCCAGCATTTT
TRBV6-1	TRBJ2-5	-	-	CASTYTSRGETQYF	TGTGCCAGCACATATACAAGTCGGGGGGAGACCCAGTACTTC
TRBV3-1	TRBJ2-1	many	-	CASSRGRYNEQFF	TGTGCCAGCAGCCGGGGAAGATACAATGAGCAGTTCTTC
TRBV24-1	TRBJ2-1	-	-	CATSGQHNEQFF	TGTGCCACCAGTGGTCAGCACAATGAGCAGTTCTTC
TRBV5-1	TRBJ2-3	-	TRBD2	CASSTSGGNADTQYF	TGCGCCAGCAGCACTAGCGGGGGGAACGCAGATACGCAGTATTTT
TRBV20-1	TRBJ2-7	-	TRBD2	CSARWTSSEQYF	TGCAGTGCTAGGTGGACTAGCAGTGAGCAGTACTTC
TRBV20-1	TRBJ1-3	-	TRBD1	CSAGDRDSGNTIYF	TGCAGTGCCGGGGACAGAGACTCTGGAAACACCATATATTTT
TRBV12-3/TRBV12-4	TRBJ2-3	few	TRBD2	CASSQIPGTSETDTQYF	TGTGCCAGCAGTCAAATCCCCGGGACTAGCGAAACAGATACGCAGTATTTT
TRBV5-1	TRBJ2-1	few	-	CASSSRDSYYNEQFF	TGCGCCAGCAGCTCCCGGGACTCATATTACAATGAGCAGTTCTTC
TRBV11-2	TRBJ2-7	-	-	CASSLALILAKNEQYF	TGTGCCAGCAGCTTAGCCCTGATTCTAGCGAAGAACGAGCAGTACTTC
TRBV11-2	TRBJ1-6	-	-	CASSLVAGPLHF	TGTGCCAGCAGCTTAGTTGCCGGCCCCCTCCACTTT
TRBV21-1	TRBJ2-6	-	-	CASSTSSTAGQSGGANVLTF	TGTGCCAGCAGCACCTCATCTACAGCTGGACAGTCTGGCGGGGCCAACGTCCTGACTTTC